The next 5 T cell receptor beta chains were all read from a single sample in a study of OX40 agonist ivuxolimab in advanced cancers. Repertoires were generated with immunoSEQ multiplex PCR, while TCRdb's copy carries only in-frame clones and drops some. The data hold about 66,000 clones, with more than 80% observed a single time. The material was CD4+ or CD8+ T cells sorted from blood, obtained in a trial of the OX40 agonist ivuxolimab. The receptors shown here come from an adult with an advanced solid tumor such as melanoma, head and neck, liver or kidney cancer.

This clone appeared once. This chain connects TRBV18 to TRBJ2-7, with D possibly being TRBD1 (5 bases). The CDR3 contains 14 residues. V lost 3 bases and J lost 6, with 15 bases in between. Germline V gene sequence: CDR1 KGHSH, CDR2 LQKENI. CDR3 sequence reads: CASSPGRATGEQYF. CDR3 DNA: TGTGCCAGCTCACCGGGCAGGGCTACAGGCGAGCAGTACTTC.

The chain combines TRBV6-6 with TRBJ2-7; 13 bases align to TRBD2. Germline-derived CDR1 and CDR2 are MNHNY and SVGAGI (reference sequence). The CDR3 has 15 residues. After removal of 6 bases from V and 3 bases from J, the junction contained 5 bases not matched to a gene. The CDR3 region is CASRMGLAGNYEQYF. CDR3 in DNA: TGTGCCAGCAGGATGGGACTAGCGGGGAACTACGAGCAGTACTTC.

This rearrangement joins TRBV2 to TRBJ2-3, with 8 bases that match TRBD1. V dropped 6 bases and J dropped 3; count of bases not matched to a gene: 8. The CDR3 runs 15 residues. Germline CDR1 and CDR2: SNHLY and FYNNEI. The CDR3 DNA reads TGTGCCAGCAGAGACAGGGGAAAGAGTACAGATACGCAGTATTTT. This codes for CASRDRGKSTDTQYF.

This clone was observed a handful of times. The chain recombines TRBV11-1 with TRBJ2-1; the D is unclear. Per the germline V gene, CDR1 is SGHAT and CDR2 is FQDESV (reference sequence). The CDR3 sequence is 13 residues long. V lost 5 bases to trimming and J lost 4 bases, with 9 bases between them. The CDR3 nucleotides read TGTGCCAGCAGCCCCGGATCTTACAATGAGCAGTTCTTC. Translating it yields CASSPGSYNEQFF.

The CDR3 loop reads CASRSGRADTQYF. Here the CDR3 DNA reads TGTGCCAGCCGGAGCGGGAGGGCAGATACGCAGTATTTT. The genes are TRBV6-5 and TRBJ2-3; 10 nucleotides agree with TRBD2. The V and J ends lost 8 bases and 4 bases, in that order; junction bases with no gene match: 3. This CDR3 comprises 13 residues. Germline values: CDR1 MNHEY, CDR2 SVGAGI.